Listed below are T cell receptor beta chains from one sample, sequenced in a study of blood T cell repertoires in COVID-19. The method was immunoSEQ multiplex PCR; TCRdb's version includes in-frame clones alone and lacks a portion of them. The data contain 130,000 to 150,000 clones, 88% of them singletons. Sample: peripheral blood. These receptors all stem from a human donor in a cohort sampled during active COVID-19. Both conserved end residues are part of each CDR3. Fields, in order: clone size, J gene, CDR3 length, V gene, CDR3 protein. Part of the rows lack a size; the others show once, few, many or a class for expanded clones.

NA,TRBJ1-1,13,TRBV6-1,CASSDGQNTEAFF
NA,TRBJ2-7,18,TRBV5-1,CASSFTALAGGTLYEQYF
once,TRBJ1-3,13,TRBV6-5,CASIRTGTNTIYF
NA,TRBJ1-5,14,TRBV3-1/TRBV3-2,CASSQGGGGQPQHF
NA,TRBJ2-2,13,TRBV6-6,CASSYSIGGELFF
NA,TRBJ2-7,16,TRBV6-5,CASSYSPSGSFYEQYF
NA,TRBJ1-3,17,TRBV9,CASSAWTPVNSGNTIYF
NA,TRBJ2-3,13,TRBV6-6,CASGTGPRDTQYF
NA,TRBJ1-2,13,TRBV20-1,CSAGDPRTGGYTF
NA,TRBJ1-5,17,TRBV19,CASSIVTAGDSNQPQHF
few,TRBJ1-5,13,TRBV7-6,CASSLTGDQPQHF
NA,TRBJ1-4,15,TRBV6-1,CASSERETLNEKLFF
once,TRBJ2-2,16,TRBV2,CASSESTGVGTGELFF
NA,TRBJ1-1,15,TRBV7-8,CASTTSAGTGAEAFF
NA,TRBJ2-2,16,TRBV28,CASSILAGVFTGELFF
NA,TRBJ1-3,14,TRBV29-1,CSVAQGVSGNTIYF
NA,TRBJ2-1,14,TRBV4-1,CASLQPRRSGEQFF